A single sample gave rise to the 10 T cell receptor beta chains below, sequenced in a study of cytomegalovirus exposure and HLA in healthy donors. The PCR contained 60 Vbeta and 13 Jbeta primers. TCRdb keeps only in-frame clones here, not all; method: immunoSEQ multiplex PCR. Of some 130,000 clones in the sample, approximately 80% were seen once. The sequenced material came from PBMCs. The origin of the receptors is a male donor in good health and CMV-seropositive.

V gene TRBV9 combines with J gene TRBJ2-3, with a tentative D call TRBD2 (5 bases). Germline CDR1 SGDLS, CDR2 YYNGEE. The V and J ends lost 0 bases and 1 base respectively, with 9 bases between them. This CDR3 spans 15 amino acids. The DNA of the CDR3 is TGTGCCAGCAGCGTAGGGGGAGACCGCACAGATACGCAGTATTTT. Protein product: CASSVGGDRTDTQYF.

As for this clone: One end of the junction varies from germline; a read error may be responsible. The chain employs TRBV2 and TRBJ2-4; tentative D call: TRBD1 (6 bases). From germline, CDR1 is SNHLY and CDR2 FYNNEI. The CDR3 is made up of 16 amino acids. CDR3 sequence reads: CASSEVGPGAKNSQYF. CDR3 bases: TGTGCCAGCAGTGAAGTAGGTCCAGGGGCCAAAAACAGTCAGTACTTC.

V gene TRBV7-2 combines with J gene TRBJ2-1; possible D gene TRBD2, 5 bases. The germline CDR1 and CDR2 sequences are SGHTA and FQGNSA. The CDR3 totals 15 residues. V lost 1 base and J lost 2, with 9 bases in between. The CDR3 spells CASSLGLATYNEQFF. In DNA form, the CDR3 reads TGTGCCAGCAGCTTAGGGCTAGCAACCTACAATGAGCAGTTCTTC.

A single count supports this clone. The gene calls are TRBV5-1 and TRBJ2-5; D may be TRBD2 (6 bases). V dropped 4 bases and J dropped 1 base, with 14 bases sitting between them. This CDR3 region has 15 residues. Germline V gene lookup returns CDR1 SGHRS and CDR2 YFSETQ. CDR3 coding DNA: TGCGCCAGCAGCAAGGAGTGGAGGGCCCAAGAGACCCAGTACTTC. Translation: CASSKEWRAQETQYF.

DNA for the CDR3: TGTGCCATCACCGGGACAGCGAACTATGGCTACACCTTC. It translates to CAITGTANYGYTF. This sequence joins TRBV10-3 and TRBJ1-2, with 7 positions matching TRBD1. This CDR3 has 13 residues. V dropped 7 bases and J dropped 2; count of bases not matched to a gene: 4. Per the germline V gene, CDR1 is ENHRY and CDR2 is SYGVKD.

The V and J genes are TRBV5-1 and TRBJ2-5; the match to TRBD2 covers 8 bases. The V gene end was trimmed by 0 bases and the J gene end by 6 bases; junction bases not matched to a gene: 4. The CDR3 has 14 amino acids. CDR1 is SGHRS and CDR2 is YFSETQ in the germline V gene. The CDR3: CASSLEGLAQTQYF. The CDR3, as DNA: TGCGCCAGCAGCTTGGAAGGACTAGCACAGACCCAGTACTTC.

The CDR3 reads CASSFFSGRNTGELFF. CDR3 coding DNA: TGTGCCAGCAGTTTCTTTAGCGGGAGGAACACCGGGGAGCTGTTTTTT. This rearrangement joins TRBV27 to TRBJ2-2; 9 nucleotides line up with TRBD2. Germline assignment: CDR1 MNHEY and CDR2 SMNVEV (reference sequence). The CDR3 totals 16 residues. With 3 bases clipped from V and 1 base from J, the junction kept 3 bases outside the gene matches.

The chain is built from TRBV7-9 and TRBJ2-7, with 9 bases lining up with TRBD2. The CDR3 consists of 17 residues. The germline gives CDR1 SEHNR, CDR2 FQNEAQ (reference sequence). The junction had 9 bases not matched to a gene; V was cut back by 1 base and J by 2 bases. This CDR3 is CASSLGVGSGSAYEQYF. Here the CDR3 DNA reads TGTGCCAGCAGCTTAGGGGTTGGTAGCGGGAGTGCCTACGAGCAGTACTTC. The full variable domain, in which reference TRBV7-9 and TRBJ2-7 provide the parts outside the CDR3, is DTGVSQNPRHKITKRGQNVTFRCDPISEHNRLYWYRQTLGQGPEFLTYFQNEAQLEKSRLLSDRFSAERPKGSFSTLEIQRTEQGDSAMYLCASSLGVGSGSAYEQYFGPGTRLTVT.

In regard to this clone: One end of the junction varies from germline; a read error may be responsible. This chain joins TRBV7-9 and TRBJ1-2; D is unresolved. The CDR3 runs 15 residues. Germline CDR1 SEHNR, CDR2 FQNEAQ (reference sequence). The CDR3 spells CSSSLILSSNYGYTF. The CDR3 nucleotides are TGTTCCAGCAGCTTAATATTGTCCTCTAACTATGGCTACACCTTC.

This clone has a single count. The V call is TRBV28, the J call TRBJ2-3, with 11 bases that match TRBD2. The V gene's germline CDR1 is MDHEN and CDR2 SYDVKM. The CDR3 covers 17 residues. V lost 3 bases and J lost 7; bases outside the gene matches: 12. The CDR3 DNA follows: TGTGCCAGCAGTTTTTTGACTAGCGGGAAGGGGGGGAATACGCAGTATTTT. This translates into CASSFLTSGKGGNTQYF.